This TCR beta chain was sequenced for a study of cytomegalovirus exposure and HLA in healthy donors. Germline CDR1 and CDR2: SGHTA and FQGTGA. The CDR3 runs to 15 residues. V lost 5 bases, J lost 6 bases, and 7 bases stayed unmatched. With 60 Vbeta and 13 Jbeta primers, the PCR was carried out. Using immunoSEQ multiplex PCR, the repertoire was profiled, and TCRdb retains in-frame clones only, with some absent. The profile shows approximately 140,000 clones, 73% of them singletons. Sequenced sample: PBMCs. The V gene is TRBV7-3, the J gene TRBJ2-1, with TRBD1 matching over 10 bases. The clonotype comes from a woman aged 18-29 years in good health and CMV-seronegative. The CDR3 region is CASSQTGGSGNEQFF. Written as DNA, the CDR3 is TGTGCCAGCAGCCAGACAGGGGGCTCTGGCAATGAGCAGTTCTTC.